The clone carrying this T cell receptor (beta chain) occurred a few times. No antigen is known for it. Germline V gene sequence: CDR1 MNHEY, CDR2 SVGAGI. Trimming cost V 0 bases and J 3 bases, with 12 bases left between them. This CDR3 region has 15 residues. Assay runs were performed at deep level. Assay used: immunoSEQ multiplex PCR; TCRdb lists only in-frame clones, some missing. The table lists 640,000 or so clones, 55% to 75% of them singletons. The data originate from a study of shared clonotypes between healthy human individuals. Study results and caveats: The researchers took only blood, and tissue repertoires probably look different.

Sequenced sample: memory CD4+ T cells sorted from blood. The subset: CD45RA-negative fraction. The source is a woman in her 30s in good health. The chain has TRBV6-5 and TRBJ2-7; D call uncertain. DNA of the CDR3: TGTGCCAGCAGTTACTCCCTGAACTCATACTACGAGCAGTACTTC. It encodes CASSYSLNSYYEQYF.